These T cell receptor beta chains were read from a single sample in a study of blood T cell repertoires in COVID-19. Only in-frame clones appear in the TCRdb table, and some are missing; sequencing was by immunoSEQ multiplex PCR. This sample has fewer than 250,000 clones, with almost 90% found just once. Source material: PBMCs or T cells enriched from blood (not recorded which). The receptors stem from a man aged 25 to 40 who had been exposed to COVID-19. Both conserved end residues are part of each CDR3. The D gene is left open where the match is weak. Part of the rows lack a size; the others show once, few, many or a class for expanded clones.

CDR3aa: CASSHIATNEKLFF
CDR3nt: TGTGCCAGCAGCCACATCGCAACTAATGAAAAACTGTTTTTT
j_gene: TRBJ1-4
abundance: few
d_gene: -
v_gene: TRBV7-2

CDR3aa: CASSMTVAGRVSGANVLTF
CDR3nt: TGTGCCAGTAGTATGACCGTCGCGGGTAGGGTCTCCGGGGCCAACGTCCTGACTTTC
j_gene: TRBJ2-6
abundance: -
d_gene: -
v_gene: TRBV19

CDR3aa: CASSRGYTDTQYF
CDR3nt: TGTGCCAGCAGCCGGGGATACACAGATACGCAGTATTTT
j_gene: TRBJ2-3
abundance: -
d_gene: -
v_gene: TRBV11-2

CDR3aa: CASSGDRPTEAFF
CDR3nt: TGCGCCAGCAGTGGCGACAGGCCCACTGAAGCTTTCTTT
j_gene: TRBJ1-1
abundance: -
d_gene: -
v_gene: TRBV10-1

CDR3aa: CASSQSWAGTTSTDTQYF
CDR3nt: TGTGCCAGCAGCCAGAGCTGGGCAGGGACAACTAGCACAGATACGCAGTATTTT
j_gene: TRBJ2-3
abundance: -
d_gene: -
v_gene: TRBV7-2

CDR3aa: CVRSSTGSYNEQFF
CDR3nt: TGTGTCAGAAGCTCGACGGGCTCCTACAATGAGCAGTTCTTC
j_gene: TRBJ2-1
abundance: -
d_gene: -
v_gene: TRBV7-5

CDR3aa: CASSLGQGDYGYTF
CDR3nt: TGCGCCAGCAGCTTGGGGCAGGGGGACTATGGCTACACCTTC
j_gene: TRBJ1-2
abundance: -
d_gene: TRBD1
v_gene: TRBV4-1

CDR3aa: CASSVGGGVGDTQYF
CDR3nt: TGTGCCAGCAGCGTAGGTGGCGGGGTCGGGGATACGCAGTATTTT
j_gene: TRBJ2-3
abundance: -
d_gene: -
v_gene: TRBV9

CDR3aa: CASSLTNSNTGELFF
CDR3nt: TGTGCCAGCAGCTTAACAAATTCGAACACCGGGGAGCTGTTTTTT
j_gene: TRBJ2-2
abundance: -
d_gene: -
v_gene: TRBV11-1

CDR3aa: CASSEPGRQETQYF
CDR3nt: TGTGCCAGCAGTGAACCGGGGAGGCAAGAGACCCAGTACTTC
j_gene: TRBJ2-5
abundance: -
d_gene: -
v_gene: TRBV6-1

CDR3aa: CASSALGVKIYEQYF
CDR3nt: TGTGCCAGCAGCGCCCTCGGGGTGAAGATCTACGAGCAGTACTTC
j_gene: TRBJ2-7
abundance: -
d_gene: -
v_gene: TRBV6-5

CDR3aa: CASSQAGGSANEKLFF
CDR3nt: TGCGCCAGCAGCCAAGCAGGGGGCTCAGCTAATGAAAAACTGTTTTTT
j_gene: TRBJ1-4
abundance: -
d_gene: TRBD1
v_gene: TRBV4-3

CDR3aa: CASSLVYGNSPLHF
CDR3nt: TGTGCCAGCAGCTTAGTATACGGGAATTCACCCCTCCACTTT
j_gene: TRBJ1-6
abundance: -
d_gene: -
v_gene: TRBV7-9

CDR3aa: CASDTEAFF
CDR3nt: TGTGCATCGGACACTGAAGCTTTCTTT
j_gene: TRBJ1-1
abundance: -
d_gene: -
v_gene: TRBV30

CDR3aa: CASKPGQTEKLFF
CDR3nt: TGTGCCAGTAAACCTGGACAGACTGAAAAACTGTTTTTT
j_gene: TRBJ1-4
abundance: -
d_gene: -
v_gene: TRBV4-2